The source of this TCR beta chain is a study of blood T cell repertoires in COVID-19. Overall study context: Spain, Italy and the United States supplied samples that represented acute and convalescent COVID-19.

Profiling relied on immunoSEQ multiplex PCR, and the TCRdb table lists in-frame clones only, not all of them. The table includes more than 90,000 clones, around 87% detected once. V lost 9 bases, J lost 3 bases, and 14 bases lay in between. This CDR3 has 13 amino acids. Germline CDR1 is MNHEY and CDR2 is SMNVEV (reference sequence). The genes are TRBV27 and TRBJ1-2, with D tentatively TRBD1 (6 bases). This sequence originates from a woman aged 25 to 39 with acute or convalescent COVID-19. Sequences were obtained from peripheral blood. CDR3 amino acids: CASSGQTDYGYTF. In DNA, the CDR3 is TGTGCCAGTTCTGGACAGACTGACTATGGCTACACCTTC.